This T cell receptor (beta chain) was recorded in a study of cytomegalovirus exposure and HLA in healthy donors. The PCR contained 60 Vbeta and 13 Jbeta primers. The assay was immunoSEQ multiplex PCR, and TCRdb's table has in-frame clones only and misses some. The sample lists around 140,000 clones, almost 85% occurring once. Germline V gene lookup returns CDR1 MRHNA and CDR2 SNTAGT. The V end lost 0 bases, the J end lost 6 bases, and 11 bases lay between the germline ends. The CDR3 is 15 residues long. This clone has just a few counts. The TCR was taken from a man younger than 30 in good health and CMV-seropositive. The genes are TRBV6-4 and TRBJ2-2; possibly TRBD2 for D (6 bases). Sequencing was carried out using PBMCs. CDR3 bases: TGTGCCAGCAGTGACTCAGAAAGGGAGGCCGGGGAGCTGTTTTTT. Protein product: CASSDSEREAGELFF.